This T cell receptor beta chain was identified during a study of siplizumab effects on memory and regulatory T cells. Study observations and caveats: Suppressive activity of Tregs proliferating in siplizumab cultures remained unconfirmed.

This CDR3 contains 14 residues. Losses at the gene ends were 6 bases for V and 9 bases for J; bases not matched to a gene: 8. Per the germline V gene, CDR1 is LNHDA and CDR2 is SQIVND (reference sequence). Of note for this clone: Its antigen remains unknown.

Profiled with immunoSEQ multiplex PCR; TCRdb holds only in-frame clones, not every one. The sample carries 99,000 or so clones, roughly 94% recorded once. Material for sequencing was non-Treg CD4+ T cells sorted from blood. This sequence was found in a human donor in good health. J is TRBJ2-1 and V is TRBV19; 10 bases agree with TRBD2. Here the CDR3 reads CASRASGSYGEQFF. The DNA for the CDR3 is TGTGCCAGTAGGGCTAGCGGGAGTTATGGTGAGCAGTTCTTC.